Listed here are 28 T cell receptor beta chains from one sample, sequenced in a study of beta chain features in type 1 diabetes. These TCRs' antigens remain unknown. Study-level findings and limits: Shorter TCRB CDR3s, moderately but significantly so, were found in Type 1 diabetes patients in all four CD4+ subsets.

Of the isolated RNA, all was reverse transcribed, and so the sequenced material was expressed TCRB transcripts. TCRdb's copy holds only in-frame clones and misses some; the assay was immunoSEQ multiplex PCR. The table records hundreds of thousands of clones, over 10% of them present only once. The sample taken for sequencing was naive CD4+ T cells from blood. The receptors stem from a young man with type 1 diabetes.

The table lists this clone with a few counts. V and J are TRBV9 and TRBJ1-1; 9 positions agree with TRBD1. The V segment lost 0 bases and the J segment 0 bases; nucleotides outside the gene matches: 6. The CDR3 runs 17 residues. The germline gives CDR1 SGDLS, CDR2 YYNGEE. The CDR3 coding sequence is TGTGCCAGCAGCGTAGGTGGGACAGGGACTATGAACACTGAAGCTTTCTTT. Translated, it gives CASSVGGTGTMNTEAFF. Combining the CDR3 with reference TRBV9 and TRBJ1-1 gives the whole variable domain DSGVTQTPKHLITATGQRVTLRCSPRSGDLSVYWYQQSLDQGLQFLIQYYNGEERAKGNILERFSAQQFPDLHSELNLSSLELGDSALYFCASSVGGTGTMNTEAFFGQGTRLTVV.

The rearrangement joins TRBV14 to TRBJ2-1; the match to TRBD2 covers 7 bases. CDR3 length equals 13 residues. Trimming at V came to 5 bases and at J to 4 bases, leaving 2 bases not matched to a gene. The germline gives CDR1 SGHDN, CDR2 FVKESK. The CDR3 region is CASSWTSYNEQFF. The CDR3 coding sequence is TGTGCCAGCAGCTGGACTAGTTACAATGAGCAGTTCTTC.

The chain links TRBV13 to TRBJ2-5; weak D call: TRBD1 (6 bases). CDR1 is PRHDT, CDR2 FYEKMQ, per germline (reference sequence). This CDR3 comprises 15 residues. Trimming shortened V by 1 base and J by 4 bases, and 13 bases separated the two germline ends. The CDR3 sequence: CASSLALTGLETQYF. In nucleotides, the CDR3 is TGTGCCAGCAGCTTAGCACTTACAGGGCTAGAGACCCAGTACTTC.

V and J are TRBV7-2 and TRBJ2-2, with D hard to call. The CDR3 spans 14 residues. The ends were cut back, 4 bases at V and 4 bases at J, with 10 bases in the middle. Germline V gene data show CDR1 as SGHTA and CDR2 as FQGNSA. CDR3 loop: CASSSEWVTGELFF. CDR3 coding DNA: TGTGCCAGCAGCTCGGAGTGGGTCACCGGGGAGCTGTTTTTT.

This chain connects TRBV10-3 to TRBJ1-2; unclear D gene. Deletions cut 3 bases from V and 10 bases from J, with 12 bases between. CDR3 length: 12 amino acids. CDR1 and CDR2 from the germline V gene are ENHRY and SYGVKD. CDR3: CAISDGGCDYTF. In DNA, the CDR3 is TGTGCCATCAGTGATGGAGGGTGTGACTACACCTTC.

This rearrangement joins TRBV11-2 to TRBJ2-7; possible D gene TRBD1, 6 bases. The V gene's germline CDR1 is SGHAT and CDR2 FQNNGV. There are 11 residues in the CDR3. Trimming took off 0 bases at V and 10 bases at J, with 7 bases between the two ends. This CDR3 is CASSLEGHQYF. Written as DNA, the CDR3 is TGTGCCAGCAGCTTAGAGGGACATCAGTACTTC.

This clone was seen a handful of times. J is TRBJ2-4 and V is TRBV27, with D unresolved. The CDR3 is 13 amino acids. Germline V gene lookup returns CDR1 MNHEY and CDR2 SMNVEV (reference sequence). V lost 6 bases and J lost 0, with 6 bases in between. CDR3 sequence (DNA): TGTGCCAGCAGAGGGCTAGCCAAAAACATTCAGTACTTC. As protein: CASRGLAKNIQYF.

This clone was seen a few times. The chain couples TRBV2 to TRBJ1-1; D may be TRBD1 (6 bases). This CDR3 is 14 amino acids long. V lost 3 bases to trimming and J lost 0 bases, with 8 bases between them. The germline V gene encodes CDR1 SNHLY and CDR2 FYNNEI. CDR3 loop: CASSEGAVNTEAFF. The CDR3 DNA reads TGTGCCAGCAGTGAGGGGGCGGTGAACACTGAAGCTTTCTTT.

A few counts support this clone. This rearrangement joins TRBV13 to TRBJ2-5; D is undetermined. CDR3 length: 13 residues. V was shortened by 5 bases and J by 3 bases, with 10 bases between the two germline ends. In germline, CDR1 is PRHDT, CDR2 FYEKMQ (reference sequence). The CDR3 sequence: CASSRSRKETQYF. Here the CDR3 DNA reads TGTGCCAGCAGCCGAAGTAGAAAAGAGACCCAGTACTTC.

The rearrangement joins TRBV2 to TRBJ1-1; D is uncertain. Trimming cost V 5 bases and J 0 bases, with 7 bases left between them. The CDR3 is made up of 13 amino acids. The V gene's germline CDR1 is SNHLY and CDR2 FYNNEI. CDR3 DNA sequence: TGTGCCAGCAGTAAGACATTGAACACTGAAGCTTTCTTT. It is translated as CASSKTLNTEAFF.

With respect to this clone: At one end, the junction sequence differs from germline, possibly due to a read error. This sequence joins TRBV2 and TRBJ1-6; 9 bases map to TRBD1. The CDR3 has 16 amino acids. Germline V gives CDR1 SNHLY, CDR2 FYNNEI. CDR3 residues: CASREAQGAGNSPLHF. The DNA of the CDR3 is TGTGCCAGCAGGGAAGCACAGGGGGCGGGTAATTCACCCCTCCACTTT.

This clone came up a few times. V usage is TRBV30 and J usage is TRBJ1-5; no clear D. The length of the CDR3 is 14 residues. With 3 bases removed from V and 0 bases from J, the gap between germline ends came to 9 bases. Germline lookup yields CDR1 GTSNPN and CDR2 SVGIG (reference sequence). CDR3 amino acids: CAWRRSFSNQPQHF. The CDR3 region has the DNA TGTGCCTGGAGGCGGTCTTTTAGCAATCAGCCCCAGCATTTT.

This clone showed up just a few times. The chain employs TRBV18 and TRBJ2-5, with 15 bases aligning to TRBD2. CDR1 is KGHSH and CDR2 is LQKENI in the germline V gene. The V segment lost 2 bases and the J segment 0 bases; nucleotides outside the gene matches: 4. The CDR3 has 18 amino acids. As DNA, the CDR3 is TGTGCCAGCTCACCAGGGACTAGCGGGGGGCCGTACCAAGAGACCCAGTACTTC. As protein: CASSPGTSGGPYQETQYF.

The V and J genes are TRBV29-1 and TRBJ2-2; D not resolved. With 4 bases removed from V and 4 bases from J, the gap between germline ends came to 13 bases. Looked up from germline, CDR1 is SQVTM and CDR2 is ANQGSEA. This CDR3 is 14 amino acids long. CDR3 loop: CSVVGPVSTGELFF. The CDR3 nucleotides read TGCAGCGTTGTAGGACCGGTGAGCACCGGGGAGCTGTTTTTT.

Note on this clone: The sample has other DNA sequences that encode this CDR3 too. The CDR3 DNA reads TGTGCCAGCTCACCAAGGAACACTGAAGCTTTCTTT. Protein product: CASSPRNTEAFF. V is TRBV18 and J is TRBJ1-1, with D unclear. The CDR3 has 12 residues. From germline, CDR1 is KGHSH and CDR2 LQKENI. V shed 2 bases and J shed 1 base, with 2 bases lying between them.

The chain recombines TRBV28 with TRBJ1-2; D remains unclear. V was cut by 7 bases and J by 8 bases, with 14 bases left in between. This CDR3 comprises 12 residues. The germline gives CDR1 MDHEN, CDR2 SYDVKM. CDR3 bases: TGTGCCAGCATCTCTTTGGTCGGGGGCTACACCTTC. This sequence encodes CASISLVGGYTF.

This clone has more than one count but fewer than ten. The chain recombines TRBV14 with TRBJ2-1, with D possibly called TRBD1 or TRBD2 (5 bases each). Trimming took 6 bases from V and 10 from J, leaving 16 bases between them. The CDR3 totals 13 residues. Germline values: CDR1 SGHDN, CDR2 FVKESK. The CDR3 here is CASSLPGPAEQFF. CDR3 in DNA: TGTGCCAGCAGTCTCCCGGGACCCGCGGAGCAGTTCTTC.

The chain employs TRBV4-1 and TRBJ2-3; tentative D call: TRBD1 (5 bases). This CDR3 contains 14 residues. Trimming took 1 base from V and 3 from J, leaving 8 bases between them. Germline CDR1 MGHRA, CDR2 YSYEKL. CDR3 sequence reads: CASSQGTYTDTQYF. The CDR3, as DNA: TGCGCCAGCAGCCAAGGGACATATACAGATACGCAGTATTTT.

There are a few counts of this clone. The chain combines TRBV30 with TRBJ2-7; 12 bases match TRBD1. Germline-derived CDR1 and CDR2 are GTSNPN and SVGIG (reference sequence). After removal of 3 bases from V and 7 bases from J, the junction contained 10 bases not matched to a gene. The CDR3 covers 15 residues. CDR3 loop: CAWRLSGTGGWEQYF. The CDR3 region has the DNA TGTGCCTGGAGACTTTCCGGGACAGGGGGCTGGGAGCAGTACTTC.

The CDR3 reads CASSVASGTNTEAFF. DNA for the CDR3: TGTGCCAGCAGCGTAGCTAGTGGGACGAACACTGAAGCTTTCTTT. V usage is TRBV9 and J usage is TRBJ1-1; D possibly corresponds to TRBD1 (5 bases). CDR1 and CDR2 from the germline V gene are SGDLS and YYNGEE. Trimming left V 0 bases short and J 1 base short, with 10 bases between. There are 15 residues in the CDR3.

The chain is built from TRBV4-1 and TRBJ2-5; 8 bases line up with TRBD2. Germline V gene lookup returns CDR1 MGHRA and CDR2 YSYEKL. The CDR3 loop spans 17 amino acids. V dropped 4 bases and J dropped 1; count of bases not matched to a gene: 11. The DNA of the CDR3 is TGCGCCAGCAGCCCCTCCGGTAGCGGGGAGGTCCAAGAGACCCAGTACTTC. It is translated as CASSPSGSGEVQETQYF.

This clone was counted only a few times. The J gene is TRBJ1-5, the V gene TRBV30; D gene ambiguous. Germline V gives CDR1 GTSNPN, CDR2 SVGIG (reference sequence). The CDR3 has 15 residues. Deletions cut 0 bases from V and 4 bases from J, with 13 bases between. CDR3 nucleotides: TGTGCCTGGAGTGTGGTTAGGGATGGGAATCAGCCCCAGCATTTT. Translation: CAWSVVRDGNQPQHF.

This clone has more than one count but fewer than ten. V and J are TRBV7-3 and TRBJ2-7; TRBD2 agrees at 7 bases. The CDR3 spans 15 residues. CDR1 and CDR2 from the germline V gene are SGHTA and FQGTGA. The V segment lost 2 bases and the J segment 0 bases; nucleotides outside the gene matches: 4. CDR3 coding DNA: TGTGCCAGCAGCTTACTCGGGGGGAGCTCCTACGAGCAGTACTTC. This translates into CASSLLGGSSYEQYF.

This rearrangement joins TRBV10-3 to TRBJ1-2; TRBD1 matches 9 bases. This CDR3 is 14 amino acids long. From germline, CDR1 is ENHRY and CDR2 SYGVKD. With V trimmed by 3 bases and J by 8 bases, 7 bases remained unmatched. The CDR3 DNA reads TGTGCCATCAGTGATTGGGACAGGGATTGGGGCTACACCTTC. Translating it yields CAISDWDRDWGYTF.

The chain links TRBV19 to TRBJ1-6, with D unresolved. Germline loops: CDR1 LNHDA, CDR2 SQIVND (reference sequence). V was trimmed by 6 bases and J by 12 bases, leaving 18 bases between them. The CDR3 spans 14 residues. CDR3 amino acids: CASRESGEWGPLHF. The CDR3 DNA reads as TGTGCCAGTAGGGAAAGTGGGGAGTGGGGACCCCTCCACTTT.

This clone occurred a few times. This sequence joins TRBV13 and TRBJ1-2; 12 nucleotides line up with TRBD1. The CDR3 runs to 16 residues. V was pared by 1 base and J by 5 bases, with 5 bases of the junction left unmatched. Germline loops: CDR1 PRHDT, CDR2 FYEKMQ (reference sequence). The CDR3 reads CASSLEGQGATYGYTF. The CDR3 DNA is TGTGCCAGCAGCTTAGAGGGACAGGGGGCTACGTATGGCTACACCTTC.

This clone was recorded a few times. The same CDR3 is also encoded by other DNA sequences in this sample. This sequence joins TRBV6-5 and TRBJ2-2; 7 bases are a match to TRBD1. This CDR3 comprises 16 residues. Germline CDR1 reads MNHEY; CDR2 reads SVGAGI. After removal of 0 bases from V and 0 bases from J, the junction contained 1 base not matched to a gene. The CDR3 reads CASSYSGQPNTGELFF. Written as DNA, the CDR3 is TGTGCCAGCAGTTACTCGGGACAGCCGAACACCGGGGAGCTGTTTTTT.

The chain has TRBV5-4 and TRBJ2-1; TRBD2 agrees at 13 bases. The CDR3 runs 16 residues. Germline V gene lookup returns CDR1 SGHNT and CDR2 YYREEE (reference sequence). J was trimmed by 10 bases and V by 0 bases; bases with no gene match: 7. The CDR3 loop is CASSLGGLAGVREQFF. For the CDR3, the DNA is TGTGCCAGCAGCTTGGGCGGACTAGCGGGGGTTAGGGAGCAGTTCTTC.